A single sample gave rise to the 25 T cell receptor beta chains below, sequenced in a study of blood T cell repertoires in COVID-19. Data came from immunoSEQ multiplex PCR; TCRdb stores just in-frame clones and leaves some out. The sample yields around 320,000 clones, over 85% seen once. Specimen: peripheral blood. The receptors derive from a woman aged 30 to 39 with COVID-19, enrolled during active disease.

In this sample, this clone turned up a few times. The chain has TRBV5-6 and TRBJ2-7; the D gene is possibly TRBD1 (5 bases). CDR3 size: 15 residues. Germline CDR1 and CDR2: SGHDT and YYEEEE. The V end lost 0 bases, the J end lost 2 bases, and 12 bases lay between the germline ends. CDR3 nucleotides: TGTGCCAGCAGCTTGGGTCTCCCCAGGGCCTACGAGCAGTACTTC. It specifies CASSLGLPRAYEQYF.

The chain carries TRBV9 and TRBJ2-5; 8 bases match TRBD2. The germline V gene encodes CDR1 SGDLS and CDR2 YYNGEE. With V trimmed by 4 bases and J by 1 base, 3 bases remained unmatched. CDR3 length: 14 residues. Here the CDR3 reads CASSISGSQETQYF. In DNA, the CDR3 is TGTGCCAGCAGCATCAGCGGGAGCCAAGAGACCCAGTACTTC. The entire variable domain, with the rest obtained from reference TRBV9 and TRBJ2-5, is as follows: DSGVTQTPKHLITATGQRVTLRCSPRSGDLSVYWYQQSLDQGLQFLIQYYNGEERAKGNILERFSAQQFPDLHSELNLSSLELGDSALYFCASSISGSQETQYFGPGTRLLVL.

J is TRBJ2-3 and V is TRBV5-6, with a tentative D call TRBD1 (6 bases). The CDR3 is 16 amino acids. The V gene's germline CDR1 is SGHDT and CDR2 YYEEEE. V lost 4 bases, J lost 6 bases, and 21 bases lay in between. DNA of the CDR3: TGTGCCAGCAGCCTAGGGGGAAACAGGGCTGGGGATACGCAGTATTTT. Translating it yields CASSLGGNRAGDTQYF.

The chain has TRBV29-1 and TRBJ1-4; 8 bases agree with TRBD1. This CDR3 region has 13 residues. The germline V gene encodes CDR1 SQVTM and CDR2 ANQGSEA. The J segment lost 3 bases and the V segment lost 7 bases, leaving 4 bases of the junction unmatched. CDR3 loop: CSAQGAPNEKLFF. The DNA of the CDR3 is TGCAGCGCCCAGGGGGCTCCTAATGAAAAACTGTTTTTT. The entire variable domain, with the rest obtained from reference TRBV29-1 and TRBJ1-4, is as follows: SAVISQKPSRDICQRGTSLTIQCQVDSQVTMMFWYRQQPGQSLTLIATANQGSEATYESGFVIDKFPISRPNLTFSTLTVSNMSPEDSSIYLCSAQGAPNEKLFFGSGTQLSVL.

Notes on this clone: Other DNA sequences in the sample encode the same CDR3. The rearrangement uses TRBV27 and TRBJ1-5, with 9 bases matching TRBD1. The CDR3 covers 14 residues. V lost 6 bases, J lost 2 bases, and 2 bases stayed unmatched. The germline V gene encodes CDR1 MNHEY and CDR2 SMNVEV (reference sequence). The CDR3 is CASSRQGGNQPQHF. The CDR3 region has the DNA TGTGCCAGCAGCCGACAGGGGGGCAATCAGCCCCAGCATTTT.

The J gene is TRBJ1-2, the V gene TRBV5-1; possibly TRBD1 for D (6 bases). Germline V gives CDR1 SGHRS, CDR2 YFSETQ. Trimming shortened V by 4 bases and J by 6 bases, and 13 bases separated the two germline ends. The CDR3 runs 13 residues. The CDR3 sequence: CASSVTGRDGYTF. The DNA for the CDR3 is TGCGCCAGCAGCGTTACAGGGAGGGATGGCTACACCTTC.

This clone was seen a few times. This sequence joins TRBV28 and TRBJ2-3; weak D call: TRBD2 (7 bases). The V gene lost 6 bases and the J gene lost 6 bases, with 25 bases spanning the gap. In germline, CDR1 is MDHEN, CDR2 SYDVKM. The CDR3 length is 17 residues. The DNA for the CDR3 is TGTGCCAGCAGCCTATACAGGAAGGGGGGGCGAGATGATACGCAGTATTTT. Protein sequence: CASSLYRKGGRDDTQYF.

The V call is TRBV10-2, the J call TRBJ2-2; the match to TRBD2 covers 10 bases. The V gene's germline CDR1 is WSHSY and CDR2 SAAADI. The CDR3 has 16 amino acids. V trimming: 6 bases; J trimming: 6 bases; junction bases outside the gene matches: 10. The CDR3 bases are TGCGCCAGCAGGTCCCCTAGCGGGGGTGGGTCCGGGGAGCTGTTTTTT. The encoded protein is CASRSPSGGGSGELFF.

The V and J genes are TRBV6-5 and TRBJ1-6, with D possibly TRBD1 on 5 matching bases. CDR3 length: 15 residues. V gave up 5 bases and J gave up 10 bases, with 18 bases separating them. Germline V gene lookup returns CDR1 MNHEY and CDR2 SVGAGI. The CDR3 loop reads CASSLQGLSRSPLHF. The DNA for the CDR3 is TGTGCCAGCAGTCTTCAGGGCCTTTCAAGGTCACCCCTCCACTTT.

V is TRBV27 and J is TRBJ2-7, with a weak D call TRBD2 (6 bases). Trimming removed 3 bases at V and 4 bases at J, with 16 bases between. In germline, CDR1 is MNHEY, CDR2 SMNVEV (reference sequence). There are 15 residues in the CDR3. This chain's CDR3 is CASSFGGGRLYEQYF. For the CDR3, the DNA is TGTGCCAGCAGTTTCGGAGGTGGGAGGCTATACGAGCAGTACTTC.

V gene TRBV30 combines with J gene TRBJ2-4; TRBD1 is a possible D gene (6 bases). Germline V gene data show CDR1 as GTSNPN and CDR2 as SVGIG (reference sequence). The CDR3 runs 13 residues. V was pared by 0 bases and J by 4 bases, with 7 bases between. The chain's CDR3 is CAWSVQGKNIQYF. The DNA of the CDR3 is TGTGCCTGGAGTGTCCAGGGGAAAAACATTCAGTACTTC.

The rearrangement joins TRBV19 to TRBJ2-5, with D perhaps TRBD2 (7 bases). With 3 bases removed from V and 7 bases from J, the gap between germline ends came to 15 bases. This CDR3 is 14 amino acids long. Germline CDR1 reads LNHDA; CDR2 reads SQIVND (reference sequence). CDR3 in amino acids: CASSISGGPGTQYF. DNA of the CDR3: TGTGCCAGTAGTATCTCGGGGGGCCCGGGGACCCAGTACTTC.

This clone is a singleton in its sample. The chain employs TRBV5-4 and TRBJ1-1, with 9 nucleotides matching TRBD1. The CDR3 has 16 amino acids. The V gene's germline CDR1 is SGHNT and CDR2 YYREEE (reference sequence). The V and J ends lost 4 bases and 0 bases, in that order; junction bases with no gene match: 7. CDR3 coding DNA: TGTGCCAGCAGCCTGGAGACAGGGGGAATGAACACTGAAGCTTTCTTT. Protein sequence: CASSLETGGMNTEAFF.

The chain is built from TRBV12-3 or TRBV12-4 and TRBJ1-1; D gene uncertain. The ends were cut back, 2 bases at V and 4 bases at J, with 8 bases in the middle. The CDR3 covers 13 residues. The CDR3 region has the DNA TGTGCCAGCAGTTTAATGGTGGCCACTGAAGCTTTCTTT. Protein sequence: CASSLMVATEAFF.

V is TRBV14 and J is TRBJ2-7, with 9 nucleotides matching TRBD2. Germline V lookup: CDR1 SGHDN, CDR2 FVKESK. Losses at the gene ends were 0 bases for V and 3 bases for J; bases not matched to a gene: 6. The CDR3 sequence is 16 residues long. Here the CDR3 DNA reads TGTGCCAGCAGCCAAGATTCTAGCGGGGCCGTCTACGAGCAGTACTTC. Its protein product is CASSQDSSGAVYEQYF.

V and J are TRBV24-1 and TRBJ2-3; no clear D. This CDR3 comprises 12 residues. V shed 3 bases and J shed 5 bases, with 5 bases lying between them. The V gene's germline CDR1 is KGHDR and CDR2 SFDVKD. The CDR3 protein is CATSDLRDTQYF. CDR3 nucleotide sequence: TGTGCCACCAGTGATCTGAGAGATACGCAGTATTTT.

V usage is TRBV7-6 and J usage is TRBJ2-7; TRBD1 agrees at 10 bases. Germline V gene lookup returns CDR1 SGHVS and CDR2 FNYEAQ. The trim removed 1 base at V and 5 bases at J, leaving 8 bases unmatched. The CDR3 sequence is 16 residues long. This chain's CDR3 is CASSLGGTGEQDEQYF. The CDR3 DNA follows: TGTGCCAGCAGCTTAGGCGGGACAGGGGAACAGGACGAGCAGTACTTC.

V gene TRBV10-3 combines with J gene TRBJ2-2, with 8 bases matching TRBD2. Trimming cost V 10 bases and J 7 bases; bases outside gene matches: 8. CDR3 length equals 13 residues. Germline values: CDR1 ENHRY, CDR2 SYGVKD. CDR3 in DNA: TGTGCCACGGGGGGACTAGAGTTCGGGGAGCTGTTTTTT. Translation gives CATGGLEFGELFF.

This chain uses TRBV28 with TRBJ1-3, with D possibly TRBD1 on 6 matching bases. This CDR3 is built from 14 residues. Germline CDR1 reads MDHEN; CDR2 reads SYDVKM. V was clipped by 8 bases and J by 0 bases, with 11 bases between them. This CDR3 is CASGGSHSGNTIYF. CDR3 DNA: TGTGCCAGCGGGGGCAGCCACTCTGGAAACACCATATATTTT.

The genes are TRBV5-1 and TRBJ2-7; D is possibly TRBD1 (6 bases). Germline CDR1 is SGHRS and CDR2 is YFSETQ. V lost 0 bases and J lost 0, with 7 bases in between. The CDR3 runs to 14 residues. Here the CDR3 DNA reads TGCGCCAGCAGCTTGGGGACAGACTCCTACGAGCAGTACTTC. Protein: CASSLGTDSYEQYF.

The genes are TRBV6-4 and TRBJ2-4; 8 nucleotides agree with TRBD1. Unmatched junction bases numbered 11, after V lost 2 bases and J lost 2 bases. The CDR3 loop spans 18 amino acids. CDR1 and CDR2 from the germline V gene are MRHNA and SNTAGT. In DNA form, the CDR3 reads TGTGCCAGCAGTGACCTACTGGACAGGGTTTATCCCAAAAACATTCAGTACTTC. It is translated as CASSDLLDRVYPKNIQYF.

The chain links TRBV7-7 to TRBJ2-7; the D gene is possibly TRBD1 (6 bases). The CDR3 runs to 13 residues. Germline CDR1 SSHAT, CDR2 FNYEAQ (reference sequence). Trimming took 1 base from V and 5 from J, leaving 9 bases between them. For the CDR3, the DNA is TGTGCCAGCAGCTTAGGGGGGCAGGACGAGCAGTACTTC. Protein sequence: CASSLGGQDEQYF.

CDR3 loop: CASRPRGRETQYF. CDR3 nucleotide sequence: TGTGCCAGCCGCCCCAGGGGGCGAGAGACCCAGTACTTC. V is TRBV14 and J is TRBJ2-5; 8 bases agree with TRBD1. The germline V gene has CDR1 SGHDN and CDR2 FVKESK. J lost 4 bases, V lost 8 bases, and 6 bases had no gene match. This CDR3 spans 13 amino acids.

In this sample, this clone turned up once. The chain has TRBV7-8 and TRBJ1-2; possibly TRBD1 for D (6 bases). Germline assignment: CDR1 SGHVS and CDR2 FQNEAQ. Trimming cost V 1 base and J 4 bases, with 10 bases left between them. This CDR3 has 14 residues. The CDR3 nucleotides read TGTGCCAGCAGCTTAGTCCCGGACAGCTATGGCTACACCTTC. As protein: CASSLVPDSYGYTF.

This chain joins TRBV4-2 and TRBJ2-7, with TRBD1 matching over 7 bases. This CDR3 is built from 15 residues. CDR1 and CDR2 from the germline V gene are LGHNA and YNFKEQ. J was trimmed by 3 bases and V by 1 base; bases with no gene match: 6. DNA of the CDR3: TGTGCCAGCAGCCAAGCCCCGGGACAGAACTACGAGCAGTACTTC. Translated: CASSQAPGQNYEQYF.